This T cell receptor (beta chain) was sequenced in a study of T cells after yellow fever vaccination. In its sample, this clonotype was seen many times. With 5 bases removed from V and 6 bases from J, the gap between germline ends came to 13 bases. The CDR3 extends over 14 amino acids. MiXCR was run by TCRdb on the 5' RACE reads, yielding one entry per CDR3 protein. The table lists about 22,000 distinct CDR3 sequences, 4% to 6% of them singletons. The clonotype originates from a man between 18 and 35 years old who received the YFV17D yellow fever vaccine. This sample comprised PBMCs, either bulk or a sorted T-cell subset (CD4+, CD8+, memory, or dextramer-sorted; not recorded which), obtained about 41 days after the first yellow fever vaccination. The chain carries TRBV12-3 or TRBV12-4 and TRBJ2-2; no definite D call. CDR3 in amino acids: CASSGGSWAGELFF. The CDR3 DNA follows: TGTGCCAGCAGTGGTGGCTCCTGGGCCGGGGAGCTGTTTTTT.